This TCR beta chain was recorded in a study of blood T cell repertoires in COVID-19. Germline V gene data show CDR1 as SGHDT and CDR2 as YYEEEE. The ends were cut back, 3 bases at V and 2 bases at J, with 12 bases in the middle. The CDR3 is made up of 15 amino acids. Sequencing used immunoSEQ multiplex PCR; TCRdb keeps in-frame clones, though not all of them. The sample has about 110,000 clones, about nine tenths seen once. In its sample, this clone was seen a few times. The TCR sequence derives from a human donor in a cohort sampled during active COVID-19. The genes are TRBV5-6 and TRBJ1-5; D is ambiguous. The sequencing sample was made of peripheral blood. CDR3 sequence reads: CASSSIADGNQPQHF. CDR3 coding DNA: TGTGCCAGCAGCTCAATCGCGGATGGCAATCAGCCCCAGCATTTT.